This record covers a single T cell receptor beta chain. Its target is unknown. This entry belongs to a study of cytomegalovirus exposure and HLA in healthy donors. In the PCR, 60 Vbeta and 13 Jbeta primers were used. Method: immunoSEQ multiplex PCR; TCRdb's copy keeps in-frame clones and lacks some. The table shows roughly 88,000 clones, with more than 75% occurring only once. Study-level findings and limits: A link between a missense DCLRE1C variant and TCR beta V- and J-gene trimming emerged from a later analysis.

The source is a man between 25 and 39 years old in good health and CMV-seropositive. Sequenced sample: PBMCs.

The CDR3, as DNA: TGCGCCAGCAGCCAAGGGGAGCCGGGTGCGCAGTTCTTC. It specifies CASSQGEPGAQFF. The rearrangement uses TRBV4-3 and TRBJ2-1; weak D call: TRBD2 (5 bases). The CDR3 is made up of 13 amino acids. Trimming removed 1 base from V and 12 bases from J, with 13 bases in between. In germline, CDR1 is LGHNA, CDR2 YSLEER.